A selection of T cell receptor beta chains follows, all from one sample in a study of tumor and adjacent non-tumor tissue in lung cancer. One entry per CDR3 protein results from TCRdb running MiXCR on the multiplex PCR reads. The table has about 80,000 distinct CDR3 sequences, about two thirds seen once. Sequencing was done on a sample of lung tumor tissue. The receptor source for this set is a woman in her thirties or forties with non-small cell lung cancer. Each CDR3 is given with its conserved first and last residue. The order of the fields is D gene, J gene, V gene, clone size, CDR3 DNA, CDR3 protein. A D gene is named only where the DNA matches it firmly. Not every row has a clone size; where given, it reads once, few, many or a size class.

>TRBD2|TRBJ2-2|TRBV5-1|.
TGCGCCAGCAAAAAAGCGGGGCCGAACAGCGGGGAGCTGCTTTTT
CASKKAGPNSGELLF
>TRBD2|TRBJ2-6|TRBV11-1|.
TGTGTCAGTAGCTTAACTAGCGGGAGTTCTGGGGCCAACGTCCTGACTTTC
CVSSLTSGSSGANVLTF
>.|TRBJ1-1|TRBV12-3/TRBV12-4|.
TGTGCCAGGGATGTAACAGCGGACACCGAAGCTTTCTTT
CARDVTADTEAFF
>TRBD2|TRBJ2-3|TRBV7-8|.
TGTGCCAGCAGCTTAAGGCAAGGGGCTAGCGGGACGGATACGCAGTATTTT
CASSLRQGASGTDTQYF
>.|TRBJ1-5|TRBV6-5|.
TGTGCCAGTAGTTACACGACAAGGGGGGATCAGCCCCAGCATTTT
CASSYTTRGDQPQHF
>TRBD2|TRBJ2-3|TRBV12-3/TRBV12-4|.
TGTGCCAGCAGCACCCAAGGAGTAGCGGGAGGGTACACAGATACGCAGTATTTT
CASSTQGVAGGYTDTQYF
>TRBD2|TRBJ2-5|TRBV12-3/TRBV12-4|.
TGTGCCAGCAGCCGGACTAGCGGAGGGGCCCCAGAGACCCAGTGCTTC
CASSRTSGGAPETQCF
>.|TRBJ1-5|TRBV10-3|.
TGTGCTATCAGTGTCGGGGGGGGTGGTCAGCCCCACCATTTT
CAISVGGGGQPHHF
>.|TRBJ2-1|TRBV11-3|.
TGTGCCAACAGCACAACAAGGGATGGGTATGAGCAGTTCTTC
CANSTTRDGYEQFF
>.|TRBJ2-1|TRBV4-2|.
TGTGCCAGCAGCAAAAGACTAGTCGATGAGGAGTTCTTC
CASSKRLVDEEFF
>.|TRBJ2-3|TRBV7-9|many
TGTGCCAGCAGCTTAGAGACTACGCAGTATTTT
CASSLETTQYF
>.|TRBJ2-1|TRBV29-1|.
TGCAGAGTTGAAGATCAGGAGAGGAACTCCTACCATGAGCAGTTCTTC
CRVEDQERNSYHEQFF
>TRBD1|TRBJ1-1|TRBV12-3/TRBV12-4|.
TGTGCCAGCAGGACCGGGACAGGTGGTGGGACTGAAACTTTCTTC
CASRTGTGGGTETFF
>TRBD1|TRBJ1-5|TRBV4-1|.
TGCGCCAGCAGCCTAGATTCCGGGACAGGGGGCGTCCAGCGGCACTTT
CASSLDSGTGGVQRHF
>.|TRBJ1-5|TRBV5-8|.
TGTGCCAGCAGCTTGGTCGACAGGATCCATCAGCCCCAGCATTTT
CASSLVDRIHQPQHF
>.|TRBJ2-3|TRBV28|.
TGTGCCAGCAGTCCTGGGGACTCGGGCCTAGATACGCAGTATTTT
CASSPGDSGLDTQYF
>.|TRBJ2-4|TRBV29-1|.
TGCAGCGTTCCCTCGGAGAGCGGCAAAAACATTCAGTACTTC
CSVPSESGKNIQYF
>TRBD1|TRBJ2-7|TRBV12-3/TRBV12-4|.
TGTGCCAGCAGTCTATGGACAGGGATTGAAGGAGCCTACGAGCAGTACTTC
CASSLWTGIEGAYEQYF
>.|TRBJ2-4|TRBV29-1|.
TGCAAAGTTGAGGGGGGAACGGTAAAAAACATTCAGTACTTC
CKVEGGTVKNIQYF
>.|TRBJ2-3|TRBV4-2|.
TGTGCCAGCAGCACCGGGCCCAATGCTAGCGCAGATACGCAGTATTTT
CASSTGPNASADTQYF
>.|TRBJ2-3|TRBV29-1|.
TGCAACGTGGGACTCACCGGTACGGATACACACTATTTT
CNVGLTGTDTHYF
>.|TRBJ2-7|TRBV6-5|.
TGTGCTAGCAGTTACTCTATGAGGATACCCGTCGGCATGCAGTACTTC
CASSYSMRIPVGMQYF
>.|TRBJ2-7|TRBV11-2|.
TGTGCCAGCAGCTCCCCATGCTCGGGGTTGGCCTTTGGGCTTGAGCTATACAAGCAGTACTTC
CASSSPCSGLAFGLELYKQYF
>.|TRBJ2-5|TRBV6-6|.
TGTGCCCGCAGTTTCAACCGGTCTGGGTGGGAGACCCAGTACTTC
CARSFNRSGWETQYF
>.|TRBJ1-1|TRBV12-3/TRBV12-4|.
TGTGCTAACAGTTTAGGTCCACCAGGCGAGGCTTTCTTT
CANSLGPPGEAFF
>.|TRBJ2-1|TRBV11-3|.
TGTGCCAGCAGCTCACAGGGACATGGCAGCAATGAGCAGTTCTTC
CASSSQGHGSNEQFF
>.|TRBJ2-2|TRBV6-5|many
TGTGCCAGCAGCTATCACAGGGCGTATCGCGGGGAGCTGTTTTTT
CASSYHRAYRGELFF
>.|TRBJ2-1|TRBV4-1|.
TGCGCCAGCAGTCAGAGGGGCCACCTGCAGTTATTC
CASSQRGHLQLF
>TRBD1|TRBJ2-3|TRBV12-3/TRBV12-4|many
TGTGCCAGCAGTTTACAGTCGACAGGGGTGAAGTATTTT
CASSLQSTGVKYF
>.|TRBJ1-1|TRBV6-1|.
TGTACCAGCAGTGACTCAGGGAGGGACACTGAAGCTTTCTTC
CTSSDSGRDTEAFF
>.|TRBJ2-2|TRBV30|.
TGTGCCTGGAGCAGAGGGATTAGCGGTAACACCGGGGAGCTGTTTTTT
CAWSRGISGNTGELFF
>.|TRBJ2-3|TRBV19|many
TGTGCCAGTAGTATAGGGGGGTCCACAGATACGCAGTATTTT
CASSIGGSTDTQYF
>.|TRBJ2-1|TRBV28|many
TGTGCCAGCACCAGGGAACATGAGCAGTTCTTC
CASTREHEQFF
>.|TRBJ2-3|TRBV12-3/TRBV12-4|.
TGTGCCAGCAGTGGAGGTCAGAGCGTGATTGACACAGATACGCGGTATTTT
CASSGGQSVIDTDTRYF
>.|TRBJ1-5|TRBV28|once
TGTACCAGCAGTTCTGACAGGATCAGCAATCAGTCCCAGCATTTT
CTSSSDRISNQSQHF
>.|TRBJ2-7|TRBV30|.
TGTTCCTGGAGCCGTGGTGGGTTCCCCTACGAGCTGTACTTC
CSWSRGGFPYELYF
>TRBD2|TRBJ2-1|TRBV12-3/TRBV12-4|.
TGTGCCAGCAGTTTAGCCGGGACTAGCAGCTACATTGAACAGTTCTTC
CASSLAGTSSYIEQFF
>TRBD1|TRBJ2-7|TRBV11-2|medium-sized
TGTGCCAGCAGCCCCGGGACAGGGGTATTCCACGAGCAGTACTTC
CASSPGTGVFHEQYF
>.|TRBJ2-7|TRBV12-3/TRBV12-4|.
TGTGCCAGTAGTTCCTCTAGCCGGCGCTACGAGCAGTATTTC
CASSSSSRRYEQYF
>.|TRBJ2-7|TRBV10-3|many
TGTGCCATCAGTGGAGGGGTGGGATCCTACGAGCAGTACTTC
CAISGGVGSYEQYF
>TRBD2|TRBJ2-3|TRBV12-3/TRBV12-4|medium-sized
TGTGCCAGCAGCCCCGGGACTAGCGGGAGCACAGATACGCAGTATTTT
CASSPGTSGSTDTQYF